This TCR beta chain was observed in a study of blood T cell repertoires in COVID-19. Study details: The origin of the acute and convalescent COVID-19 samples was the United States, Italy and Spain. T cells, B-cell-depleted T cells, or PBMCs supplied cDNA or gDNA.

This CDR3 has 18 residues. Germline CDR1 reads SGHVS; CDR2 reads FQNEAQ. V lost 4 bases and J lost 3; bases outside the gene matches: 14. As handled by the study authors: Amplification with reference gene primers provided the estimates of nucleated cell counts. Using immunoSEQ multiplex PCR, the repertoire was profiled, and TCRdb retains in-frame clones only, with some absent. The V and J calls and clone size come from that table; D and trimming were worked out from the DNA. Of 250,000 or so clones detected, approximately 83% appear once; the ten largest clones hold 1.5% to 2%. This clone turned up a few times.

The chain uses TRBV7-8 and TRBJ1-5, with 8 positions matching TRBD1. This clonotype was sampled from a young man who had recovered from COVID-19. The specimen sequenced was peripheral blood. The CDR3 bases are TGTGCCAGCAGCTATATAGAACTCGGACAGGGTACCAATCAGCCCCAGCATTTT. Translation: CASSYIELGQGTNQPQHF.